This is a list of T cell receptor beta chains from one sample in a study of cytomegalovirus exposure and HLA in healthy donors. Method: immunoSEQ multiplex PCR; TCRdb's copy keeps in-frame clones and lacks some. This table holds around 91,000 clones, just under 80% found once. Input material: PBMCs. These TCRs come from a male donor in good health and CMV-seropositive. The CDR3 runs from the conserved cysteine through the conserved F or W. A D gene is named only where the DNA matches it firmly. Not every row has a clone size; where given, it reads once, few, many or a size class.

TRBJ1-2,TRBV6-1,-,few,13,CASSAQAPNGYTF,TGTGCCAGCAGTGCGCAGGCCCCTAATGGCTACACCTTC
TRBJ2-7,TRBV27,-,-,14,CASSFAGASHEQYF,TGTGCCAGCAGTTTCGCGGGGGCCAGCCACGAGCAGTACTTC
TRBJ2-3,TRBV14,TRBD1,few,15,CASSQEGTGIDTQYF,TGTGCCAGCAGCCAAGAGGGGACAGGGATAGATACGCAGTATTTT
TRBJ1-5,TRBV7-9,TRBD1,-,15,CASSLGSGGPQPQHF,TGTGCCAGCAGCTTAGGCTCAGGGGGCCCTCAGCCCCAGCATTTT
TRBJ1-2,TRBV5-4,TRBD1,-,14,CASSLGNRGGGYTF,TGTGCCAGCAGCTTGGGAAACAGGGGTGGTGGCTACACCTTC
TRBJ2-5,TRBV2,TRBD2,-,18,CASSDLDSGRDNQETQYF,TGTGCCAGCAGTGATCTGGACAGCGGGAGGGATAATCAAGAGACCCAGTACTTC
TRBJ2-3,TRBV5-1,-,few,16,CASSWKPGLSTDTQYF,TGCGCCAGCAGCTGGAAACCTGGACTGAGCACAGATACGCAGTATTTT
TRBJ1-4,TRBV27,-,-,15,CASSSIQPLDEKLFF,TGTGCCAGCAGTTCCATACAGCCTTTGGATGAAAAACTGTTTTTT
TRBJ1-6,TRBV7-3,-,-,12,CASSFPDSPLHF,TGTGCCAGCAGCTTCCCCGATTCACCCCTCCACTTT
TRBJ2-3,TRBV15,-,-,14,CATSRELRGDTQYF,TGTGCCACCAGCAGAGAATTACGGGGGGATACGCAGTATTTT
TRBJ1-1,TRBV6-1,-,few,14,CASTTRGLNTEAFF,TGTGCCAGCACGACCCGGGGATTGAACACTGAAGCTTTCTTT
TRBJ1-2,TRBV9,-,once,16,CASSVAAHTTNYGYTF,TGTGCCAGCAGCGTAGCGGCGCATACTACTAACTATGGCTACACCTTC
TRBJ1-4,TRBV6-1,-,-,12,CASSVALEKLFF,TGTGCCAGCAGTGTGGCCTTGGAAAAACTGTTTTTT
TRBJ2-1,TRBV19,-,-,16,CASRGAGESSYNEQFF,TGTGCCAGTAGAGGGGCAGGAGAAAGCTCCTACAATGAGCAGTTCTTC
TRBJ2-4,TRBV29-1,TRBD1,-,15,CSVARDSRAKNIQYF,TGCAGCGTTGCGAGGGACAGCAGGGCCAAAAACATTCAGTACTTC
TRBJ2-2,TRBV11-2,-,-,15,CASSQARVNTGELFF,TGTGCCAGCAGCCAGGCCAGGGTGAACACCGGGGAGCTGTTTTTT
TRBJ1-1,TRBV18,TRBD1,once,15,CASSGAGGMNTEAFF,TGTGCCAGCTCAGGGGCAGGGGGAATGAACACTGAAGCTTTCTTT
TRBJ1-6,TRBV27,-,-,14,CASSFNSRNSPLHF,TGTGCCAGCAGTTTTAACAGTCGGAATTCACCCCTCCACTTT
TRBJ2-7,TRBV9,-,once,16,CASSVGSQAVSYEQYF,TGTGCCAGCAGCGTAGGGTCGCAGGCTGTCTCCTACGAGCAGTACTTC
TRBJ2-2,TRBV6-1,TRBD1,-,13,CASRYRGTGELFF,TGTGCCAGCAGATACAGGGGCACCGGGGAGCTGTTTTTT
TRBJ2-5,TRBV19,-,-,14,CASSIVSGVETQYF,TGTGCCAGTAGTATCGTTTCAGGGGTAGAGACCCAGTACTTC
TRBJ2-2,TRBV19,TRBD1,-,15,CASSIEGAPTGELFF,TGTGCCAGTAGTATCGAGGGGGCTCCCACCGGGGAGCTGTTTTTT
TRBJ2-3,TRBV9,-,-,14,CASSASGITDTQYF,TGTGCCAGCAGCGCCTCGGGGATCACAGATACGCAGTATTTT
TRBJ1-1,TRBV11-2,-,-,15,CASTLLLGLNTEAFF,TGTGCCAGCACCCTCCTCCTGGGGCTGAACACTGAAGCTTTCTTT
TRBJ1-1,TRBV9,-,once,16,CASSDTVGGARTEAFF,TGTGCCAGCAGCGATACGGTTGGGGGCGCGAGAACTGAAGCTTTCTTT
TRBJ2-5,TRBV7-6,TRBD1,-,13,CASSLGTGRTQYF,TGTGCCAGCAGCTTAGGGACAGGTCGGACCCAGTACTTC
TRBJ1-4,TRBV6-1,-,-,15,CASSGGTGGNEKLFF,TGTGCCAGCAGTGGGGGTACAGGTGGTAATGAAAAACTGTTTTTT
TRBJ1-1,TRBV29-1,-,-,14,CSVELAGMGTEAFF,TGCAGCGTTGAACTGGCGGGGATGGGCACTGAAGCTTTCTTT
TRBJ2-5,TRBV29-1,-,-,12,CSAIRGQETQYF,TGCAGCGCTATACGGGGACAAGAGACCCAGTACTTC